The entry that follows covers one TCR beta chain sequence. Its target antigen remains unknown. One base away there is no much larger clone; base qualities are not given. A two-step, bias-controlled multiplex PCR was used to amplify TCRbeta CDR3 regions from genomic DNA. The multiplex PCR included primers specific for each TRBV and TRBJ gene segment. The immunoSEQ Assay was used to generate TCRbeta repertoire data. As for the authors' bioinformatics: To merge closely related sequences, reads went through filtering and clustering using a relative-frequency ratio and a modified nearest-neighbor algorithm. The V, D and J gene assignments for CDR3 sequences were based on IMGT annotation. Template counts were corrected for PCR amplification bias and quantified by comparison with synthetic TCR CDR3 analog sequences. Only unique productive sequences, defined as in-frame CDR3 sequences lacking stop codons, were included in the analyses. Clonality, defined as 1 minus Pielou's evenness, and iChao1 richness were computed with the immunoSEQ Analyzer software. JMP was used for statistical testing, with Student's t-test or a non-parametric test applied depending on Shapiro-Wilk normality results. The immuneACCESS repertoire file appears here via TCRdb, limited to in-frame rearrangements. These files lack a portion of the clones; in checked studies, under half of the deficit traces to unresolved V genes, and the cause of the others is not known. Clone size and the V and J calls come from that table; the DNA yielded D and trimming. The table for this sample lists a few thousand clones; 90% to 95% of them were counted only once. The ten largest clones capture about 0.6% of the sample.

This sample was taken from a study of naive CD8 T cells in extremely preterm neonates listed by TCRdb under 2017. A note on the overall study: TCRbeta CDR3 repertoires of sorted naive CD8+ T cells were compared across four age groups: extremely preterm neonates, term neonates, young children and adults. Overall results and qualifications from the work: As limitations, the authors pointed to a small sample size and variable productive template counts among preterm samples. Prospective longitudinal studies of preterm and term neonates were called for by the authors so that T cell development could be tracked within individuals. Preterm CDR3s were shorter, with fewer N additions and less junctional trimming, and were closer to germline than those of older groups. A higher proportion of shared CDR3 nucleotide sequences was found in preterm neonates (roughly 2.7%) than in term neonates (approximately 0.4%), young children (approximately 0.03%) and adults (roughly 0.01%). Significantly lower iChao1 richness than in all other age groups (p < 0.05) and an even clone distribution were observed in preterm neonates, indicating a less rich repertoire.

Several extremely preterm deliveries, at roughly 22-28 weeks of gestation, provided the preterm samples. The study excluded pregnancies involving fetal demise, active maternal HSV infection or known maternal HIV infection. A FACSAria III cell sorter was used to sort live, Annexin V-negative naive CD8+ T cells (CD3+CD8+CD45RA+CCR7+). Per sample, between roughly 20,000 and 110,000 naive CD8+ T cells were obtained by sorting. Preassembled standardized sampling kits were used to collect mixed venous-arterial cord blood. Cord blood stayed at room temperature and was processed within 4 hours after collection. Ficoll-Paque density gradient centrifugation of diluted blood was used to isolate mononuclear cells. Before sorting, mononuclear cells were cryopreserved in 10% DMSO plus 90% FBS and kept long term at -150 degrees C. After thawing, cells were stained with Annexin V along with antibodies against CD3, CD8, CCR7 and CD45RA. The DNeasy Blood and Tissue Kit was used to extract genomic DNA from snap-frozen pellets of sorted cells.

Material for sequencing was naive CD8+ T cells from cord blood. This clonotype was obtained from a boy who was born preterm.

The bases are TGTGCCAGCAGTTTATTCGGGGGCTATGGCTACACCTTC. It is translated as CASSLFGGYGYTF. The chain uses TRBV27 and TRBJ1-2; 5 matching bases give a weak D call of TRBD1. The germline V gene (reference sequence) provides CDR1 MNHEY and CDR2 SMNVEV. The V and J ends are trimmed by 1 base and 4 bases, leaving 7 bases between them. Reading from cysteine to phenylalanine, the CDR3 counts 13 amino acids. Only the CDR3 DNA is retained, 39 bases long and in frame from the first base.